Each of the 27 T cell receptor beta chains below was sequenced from the same sample in a study of PD-1 blockade in classical Hodgkin lymphoma. The repertoire was sequenced with immunoSEQ multiplex PCR; TCRdb's copy has only in-frame clones and lacks some. The sample lists 6,000 to 7,500 clones, 76% seen once, with 35% to 45% in the top ten. Stated time point: cycle 4 day 1 (C4D1), after 6 weeks of nivolumab. Brentuximab vedotin exposure varied, and every patient relapsed after autologous stem cell transplantation. Sequencing used peripheral blood mononuclear cells (PBMCs), obtained before the fourth cycle of nivolumab. These receptor sequences come from a human donor with classical Hodgkin lymphoma.

The chain employs TRBV2 and TRBJ2-1; D is unclear. V was trimmed by 7 bases and J by 0 bases, leaving 19 bases between them. CDR1 SNHLY and CDR2 FYNNEI come from the germline V gene. The CDR3 consists of 17 residues. This CDR3 reads CASNPSFLGSSYNEQFF. The CDR3 nucleotides read TGTGCCAGCAACCCTTCCTTTCTGGGAAGCTCCTACAATGAGCAGTTCTTC. Supplemented by reference TRBV2 and TRBJ2-1, the full variable domain reads EPEVTQTPSHQVTQMGQEVILRCVPISNHLYFYWYRQILGQKVEFLVSFYNNEISEKSEIFDDQFSVERPDGSNFTLKIRSTKLEDSAMYFCASNPSFLGSSYNEQFFGPGTRLTVL.

V usage is TRBV5-1 and J usage is TRBJ2-5, with 10 nucleotides matching TRBD2. The CDR3 sequence is 15 residues long. CDR1 is SGHRS, CDR2 YFSETQ, per germline. V dropped 0 bases and J dropped 3; count of bases not matched to a gene: 2. The CDR3 DNA is TGCGCCAGCAGCTTGGTTACTAGCGGGGAAGAGACCCAGTACTTC. Its protein product is CASSLVTSGEETQYF.

This clone showed up just a few times. The rearrangement uses TRBV19 and TRBJ2-3; tentatively, D is TRBD1 (6 bases). CDR1 is LNHDA, CDR2 SQIVND, per germline (reference sequence). V lost 6 bases and J lost 0, with 10 bases in between. The CDR3 loop spans 14 amino acids. DNA of the CDR3: TGTGCCAGTAGCAGGGGATGGAGCACAGATACGCAGTATTTT. Encoded protein: CASSRGWSTDTQYF.

The rearrangement links TRBV5-1 to TRBJ1-1; D is uncertain. The CDR3 loop spans 15 amino acids. V gave up 3 bases and J gave up 2 bases, with 14 bases separating them. Germline V gene lookup returns CDR1 SGHRS and CDR2 YFSETQ. Here the CDR3 DNA reads TGCGCCAGCAGCTCTCAGGCCCCCCGCAACACTGAAGCTTTCTTT. This codes for CASSSQAPRNTEAFF.

CDR3 nucleotide sequence: TGTGCCAGGCCGCGGCGGACAGCAGACTACGAGCAGTACTTC. Protein product: CARPRRTADYEQYF. The rearrangement links TRBV6-4 to TRBJ2-7, with D perhaps TRBD1 (6 bases). Germline CDR1 and CDR2: MRHNA and SNTAGT. The germline V and J ends were trimmed by 9 bases and 3 bases, with 18 bases remaining between them. The CDR3 totals 14 residues.

This chain joins TRBV5-4 and TRBJ1-2; TRBD1 aligns across 7 bases. The V segment lost 2 bases and the J segment 9 bases; nucleotides outside the gene matches: 10. This CDR3 contains 14 residues. Germline CDR1 and CDR2: SGHNT and YYREEE (reference sequence). CDR3 loop: CASSLDQGVSSYTF. DNA of the CDR3: TGTGCCAGCAGCTTAGATCAGGGGGTCTCGAGCTACACCTTC. The full variable domain, completed using reference TRBV5-4 and TRBJ1-2, is ETGVTQSPTHLIKTRGQQVTLRCSSQSGHNTVSWYQQALGQGPQFIFQYYREEENGRGNFPPRFSGLQFPNYSSELNVNALELDDSALYLCASSLDQGVSSYTFGSGTRLTVV.

The gene calls are TRBV7-3 and TRBJ2-2; D not resolved. Germline V gene data show CDR1 as SGHTA and CDR2 as FQGTGA. This CDR3 is 13 amino acids long. Between the trimmed V and J ends, which lost 3 bases and 5 bases, there was a span of 7 bases. CDR3 amino acids: CASSLDQTGELFF. CDR3 bases: TGTGCCAGCAGCTTGGACCAAACCGGGGAGCTGTTTTTT.

V usage is TRBV7-2 and J usage is TRBJ1-1, with 7 positions matching TRBD1. Germline loops: CDR1 SGHTA, CDR2 FQGNSA. The CDR3 consists of 13 residues. Trimming took 5 bases from V and 1 from J; bases not matched to a gene: 1. The CDR3 DNA is TGTGCCAGCAGCGGGACAGCGAACACTGAAGCTTTCTTT. Translating gives CASSGTANTEAFF.

This chain uses TRBV5-1 with TRBJ2-2; D gene ambiguous. Germline-derived CDR1 and CDR2 are SGHRS and YFSETQ. V was clipped by 6 bases and J by 0 bases, with 12 bases between them. This CDR3 is 15 amino acids long. CDR3 in DNA: TGCGCCAGCAACCTGGACGGTACGAACACCGGGGAGCTGTTTTTT. Amino acids: CASNLDGTNTGELFF.

The chain couples TRBV9 to TRBJ1-1; D is uncertain. Trimming cost V 0 bases and J 1 base, with 7 bases left between them. This CDR3 is 14 amino acids long. Germline V gene sequence: CDR1 SGDLS, CDR2 YYNGEE. The CDR3 DNA reads TGTGCCAGCAGCGTAGGACACCAGAACACTGAAGCTTTCTTT. Translated: CASSVGHQNTEAFF.

A single count supports this clone. The V call is TRBV7-9, the J call TRBJ1-2; D gene unclear. Germline values: CDR1 SEHNR, CDR2 FQNEAQ (reference sequence). The V gene lost 7 bases and the J gene lost 3 bases, with 15 bases spanning the gap. The CDR3 totals 14 residues. The CDR3 sequence: CASIPPFGYYGYTF. In DNA form, the CDR3 reads TGTGCCAGCATCCCCCCATTTGGGTACTATGGCTACACCTTC.

This clone was seen once. The CDR3 region is CASSPNREAGELFF. The DNA of the CDR3 is TGCGCCAGCAGCCCAAATAGAGAGGCCGGGGAGCTGTTTTTT. The chain carries TRBV5-1 and TRBJ2-2; no clear D gene. Germline V CDR1 and CDR2: SGHRS, YFSETQ. With 4 bases removed from V and 6 bases from J, the gap between germline ends came to 13 bases. The CDR3 spans 14 residues.

This sequence joins TRBV27 and TRBJ2-2; 11 positions match TRBD1. The trim removed 5 bases at V and 4 bases at J, leaving 9 bases unmatched. Germline loops: CDR1 MNHEY, CDR2 SMNVEV (reference sequence). CDR3 length: 17 amino acids. CDR3 amino acids: CASSEDRGRMVTGELFF. CDR3 sequence (DNA): TGTGCCAGCAGTGAGGACAGGGGGCGCATGGTCACCGGGGAGCTGTTTTTT.

The chain uses TRBV13 and TRBJ2-1; D uncertain. Germline values: CDR1 PRHDT, CDR2 FYEKMQ (reference sequence). The CDR3 loop spans 13 amino acids. V was pared by 6 bases and J by 8 bases, with 14 bases between. The CDR3 protein is CASRTRLGDEQFF. The CDR3 DNA reads TGTGCCAGCAGAACGAGGCTTGGGGATGAGCAGTTCTTC.

The sample holds a few counts of this clone. The rearrangement joins TRBV27 to TRBJ2-1, with TRBD2 identical over 10 bases. With 6 bases clipped from V and 7 bases from J, the junction kept 9 bases outside the gene matches. This CDR3 is 15 amino acids long. Looked up from germline, CDR1 is MNHEY and CDR2 is SMNVEV (reference sequence). The CDR3 nucleotides are TGTGCCAGCAGAGGGGTAGCGGGAGGAAAAAATGAGCAGTTCTTC. This translates into CASRGVAGGKNEQFF.

The V gene is TRBV7-9, the J gene TRBJ2-5, with D uncertain. The germline V and J ends were trimmed by 2 bases and 0 bases, with 7 bases remaining between them. Germline lookup yields CDR1 SEHNR and CDR2 FQNEAQ (reference sequence). The CDR3 contains 14 residues. CDR3 nucleotides: TGTGCCAGCAGCTTACCGAGACACCAAGAGACCCAGTACTTC. Protein: CASSLPRHQETQYF.

The chain employs TRBV4-2 and TRBJ1-5; D remains unclear. This CDR3 contains 15 residues. CDR1 is LGHNA, CDR2 YNFKEQ, per germline. Trimming took 6 bases from V and 3 from J, leaving 15 bases between them. CDR3 DNA: TGTGCCAGCAGTCTGAACTGGCAAAACAATCAGCCCCAGCATTTT. It specifies CASSLNWQNNQPQHF.

There are a few counts of this clone. V is TRBV19 and J is TRBJ2-3; 9 bases agree with TRBD1. This CDR3 contains 17 residues. V lost 4 bases and J lost 2; bases outside the gene matches: 10. Germline lookup yields CDR1 LNHDA and CDR2 SQIVND (reference sequence). The CDR3 sequence is CASSTYGTGRVTDTQYF. CDR3 sequence (DNA): TGTGCCAGTAGTACCTACGGGACAGGGCGGGTCACAGATACGCAGTATTTT. Variable domain in full (rest from reference TRBV19 and TRBJ2-3): DGGITQSPKYLFRKEGQNVTLSCEQNLNHDAMYWYRQDPGQGLRLIYYSQIVNDFQKGDIAEGYSVSREKKESFPLTVTSAQKNPTAFYLCASSTYGTGRVTDTQYFGPGTRLTVL.

This sequence joins TRBV9 and TRBJ2-3; the match to TRBD2 covers 9 bases. Per germline, CDR1 SGDLS and CDR2 YYNGEE. CDR3 size: 15 residues. The junction had 3 bases not matched to a gene; V was cut back by 0 bases and J by 4 bases. CDR3 loop: CASSVGSGRPDTQYF. In nucleotides, the CDR3 is TGTGCCAGCAGCGTAGGTAGCGGGAGACCAGATACGCAGTATTTT.

The chain combines TRBV15 with TRBJ2-7; 9 bases line up with TRBD2. The CDR3 has 14 residues. Germline V gene lookup returns CDR1 LNHNV and CDR2 YYDKDF (reference sequence). V gave up 0 bases and J gave up 6 bases; unmatched junction bases: 3. The CDR3 coding sequence is TGTGCCACCAGCAGAGATTCTAGCGGGGTCGAGCAGTACTTC. This codes for CATSRDSSGVEQYF.

The genes are TRBV15 and TRBJ2-1; 16 bases map to TRBD2. The V and J ends lost 3 bases and 3 bases, in that order; junction bases with no gene match: 2. The CDR3 totals 17 residues. CDR1 is LNHNV, CDR2 YYDKDF, per germline (reference sequence). The chain's CDR3 is CATSRGLAGGHYNEQFF. The CDR3 coding sequence is TGTGCCACCAGCAGGGGACTAGCGGGAGGGCACTACAATGAGCAGTTCTTC.

This clone has a single count. V and J are TRBV18 and TRBJ2-5, with TRBD2 matching over 14 bases. V shed 2 bases, J shed 1 base, and the junction held 9 bases outside the gene matches. The CDR3 is 19 amino acids. CDR1 KGHSH and CDR2 LQKENI come from the germline V gene. The CDR3 here is CASSPLPGLAGVGQETQYF. CDR3 coding DNA: TGTGCCAGCTCACCATTACCGGGACTAGCGGGAGTTGGCCAAGAGACCCAGTACTTC.

This chain connects TRBV5-5 to TRBJ1-2, with D maybe TRBD1 (6 bases). This CDR3 contains 15 residues. V lost 0 bases to trimming and J lost 8 bases, with 17 bases between them. Germline assignment: CDR1 SGHKS and CDR2 YYEKEE (reference sequence). The CDR3 region is CASSLGAGDLLGYTF. The CDR3 DNA reads as TGTGCCAGCAGCTTGGGTGCAGGGGACCTTTTAGGCTACACCTTC.

The chain couples TRBV11-2 to TRBJ2-1; no firm D call. This CDR3 comprises 12 residues. CDR1 and CDR2 (germline): SGHAT, FQNNGV. Trimming removed 1 base at V and 5 bases at J, with 3 bases between. The CDR3 DNA sequence: TGTGCCAGCAGCTTAGGGGACAATGAGCAGTTCTTC. This codes for CASSLGDNEQFF.

This clone has just a few counts. The chain carries TRBV5-1 and TRBJ1-1; D remains unclear. This CDR3 contains 13 residues. The V end lost 1 base, the J end lost 8 bases, and 12 bases lay between the germline ends. Germline lookup yields CDR1 SGHRS and CDR2 YFSETQ. The CDR3 sequence: CASSLWAGSEAFF. In DNA, the CDR3 is TGCGCCAGCAGCTTGTGGGCAGGCTCAGAAGCTTTCTTT.

The chain is built from TRBV19 and TRBJ2-1, with 8 bases aligning to TRBD2. The CDR3 loop spans 17 amino acids. Unmatched junction bases numbered 13, after V lost 6 bases and J lost 3 bases. Germline V gene sequence: CDR1 LNHDA, CDR2 SQIVND (reference sequence). CDR3 region: CASSSVLAESHYNEQFF. CDR3 coding DNA: TGTGCCAGTAGCTCGGTACTAGCGGAGTCGCACTACAATGAGCAGTTCTTC.

This clone rates as medium-sized. The chain has TRBV9 and TRBJ1-1, with D unresolved. Germline V CDR1 and CDR2: SGDLS, YYNGEE. The germline V and J ends were trimmed by 0 bases and 1 base, with 4 bases remaining between them. The CDR3 sequence is 13 residues long. The CDR3 loop reads CASSVAGNTEAFF. In DNA form, the CDR3 reads TGTGCCAGCAGCGTAGCCGGGAACACTGAAGCTTTCTTT.